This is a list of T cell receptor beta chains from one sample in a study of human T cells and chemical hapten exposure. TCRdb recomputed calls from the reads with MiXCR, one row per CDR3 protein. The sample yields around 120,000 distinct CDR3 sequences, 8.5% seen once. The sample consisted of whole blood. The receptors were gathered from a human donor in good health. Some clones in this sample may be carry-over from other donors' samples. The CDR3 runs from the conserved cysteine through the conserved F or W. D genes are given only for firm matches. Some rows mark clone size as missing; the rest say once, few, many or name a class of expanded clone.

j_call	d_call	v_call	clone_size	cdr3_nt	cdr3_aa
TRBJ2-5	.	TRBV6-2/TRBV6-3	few	TGTGCCAGCAGTTACGACATCTCAGAGACCCAGTACTTC	CASSYDISETQYF
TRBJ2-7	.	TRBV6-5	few	TGTGCCAGCAGACGTGTACCCAACGAGCAGTACTTC	CASRRVPNEQYF
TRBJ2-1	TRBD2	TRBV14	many	TGTGCCAGCAGCCAACAGAGTCTAGCGGGAGCTGGTGAGCAGTTCTTC	CASSQQSLAGAGEQFF
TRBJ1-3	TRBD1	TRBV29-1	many	TGCAGCGTTGCGGGACAGCACTCTGGAAACACCATATATTTT	CSVAGQHSGNTIYF
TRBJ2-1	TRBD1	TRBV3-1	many	TGTGCCAGCAGCCAAGACGACAGGGCCTCCTACAATGAGCAGTTCTTC	CASSQDDRASYNEQFF
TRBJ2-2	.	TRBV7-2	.	TGTGCCAGCAGTTCCCAAGGCGGCCTAGGGAACACCGGGGAGCTGTTTTTT	CASSSQGGLGNTGELFF
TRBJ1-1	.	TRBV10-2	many	TGCGCCAGCAGTGCAACAGAGTTTAACACTGAAGCTTTCTTT	CASSATEFNTEAFF
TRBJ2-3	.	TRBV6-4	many	TGTGCCAGCAGTGAGAGCGGACCCACAGATACGCAGTATTTT	CASSESGPTDTQYF
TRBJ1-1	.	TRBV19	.	TGTGCCAGTAGTATAGGCAACAGGGTGAACACTGAAGCTTTCTTT	CASSIGNRVNTEAFF
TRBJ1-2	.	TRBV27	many	TGTGCCAGCAGTTTATTTTCTAACTATGGCTACACCTTC	CASSLFSNYGYTF
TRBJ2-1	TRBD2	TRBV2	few	TGTGGCCCAGTAGCGGGAGACTCCTACAATGAGCAGTTCTTC	CGPVAGDSYNEQFF
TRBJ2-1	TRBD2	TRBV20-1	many	TGCAGTGTTAGTCAGCGGGGCTACAATGAGCAGTTCTTC	CSVSQRGYNEQFF
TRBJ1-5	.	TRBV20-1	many	TGCAGTGTCCAGGGAGGGGGAGTGGGTCAGCCCCAGCATTTT	CSVQGGGVGQPQHF
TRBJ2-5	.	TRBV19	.	TGTGCCAGTAGTGCGGACCGGGGGGAGACCCAGTACTTC	CASSADRGETQYF
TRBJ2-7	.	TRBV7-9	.	TGTGCCAGCAGCTTAGCGGGGACCTCCTCTGGGGAGCAGTACTTC	CASSLAGTSSGEQYF
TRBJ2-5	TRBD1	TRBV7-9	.	TGTGCCAGCAGCGACGACAGGGGGGTTTTGGAGACCCAGTACTTC	CASSDDRGVLETQYF
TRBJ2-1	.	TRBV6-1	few	TGTGCCAGCAGCCGTCTAGGGGAACTTAGCTCCTACAATGAGCAGTTCTTC	CASSRLGELSSYNEQFF
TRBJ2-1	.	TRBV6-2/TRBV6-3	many	TGTGCCAGCAGTTACTCGAAACAGGGTTTTTACAATGAGCAGTTCTTC	CASSYSKQGFYNEQFF
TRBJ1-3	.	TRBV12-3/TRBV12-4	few	TGTGCCAGCAGTTTAGCTGGGGATGGAAACACCATATATTTT	CASSLAGDGNTIYF
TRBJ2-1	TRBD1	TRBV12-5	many	TGTGCTAGTGGCCCGGACAGGGGAAATGAGCAGTTCTTC	CASGPDRGNEQFF
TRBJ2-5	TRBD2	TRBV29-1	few	TGCAGCGTAGCTAGCGGCCAAGAGACCCAGTACTTC	CSVASGQETQYF
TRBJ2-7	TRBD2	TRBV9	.	TGTGCCAGCAGCCCCGGACTAGCGGGCCGGAACGAGCAGTACTTC	CASSPGLAGRNEQYF
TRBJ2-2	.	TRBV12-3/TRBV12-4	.	TGTGCCAGCAGGACACCCACCGGGGAGCTGTTTTTT	CASRTPTGELFF
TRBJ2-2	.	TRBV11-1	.	TGTGCCAGCAGGACGAACAGGGAGAACACCGGGGAGCTGTTTTTT	CASRTNRENTGELFF
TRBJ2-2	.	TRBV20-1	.	TGCAGTGCTTACCGGGACCGCAACACCGGGGAGCTGTTTTTT	CSAYRDRNTGELFF
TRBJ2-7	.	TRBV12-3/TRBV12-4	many	TGTGCCAGCAGTTTAGGGTCCTCGGAGCAGTACTTC	CASSLGSSEQYF
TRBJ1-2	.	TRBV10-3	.	TGTGTCGTCAGAGAGACAGAGCCTAACTATGGCTACACCTTC	CVVRETEPNYGYTF
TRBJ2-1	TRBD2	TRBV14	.	TGTGCCAGCAGCCAAGTCCTAGCGGTGACCTACAATGAGCAGTTCTTC	CASSQVLAVTYNEQFF
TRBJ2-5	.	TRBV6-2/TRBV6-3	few	TGTGCCAGCAGTTACTCCAGGGGGGTAGAAGAGACCCAGTACTTC	CASSYSRGVEETQYF
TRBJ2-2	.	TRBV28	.	TGTGCCAGCAGGGCAGCGGATGGCACCGGGGAGCTGTTTTTT	CASRAADGTGELFF
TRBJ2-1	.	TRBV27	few	TGTGCCAGCAGTTTAGAACAGGGGAGGAATGAGCAGTTCTTC	CASSLEQGRNEQFF
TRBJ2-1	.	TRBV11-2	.	TGTGCCAGCAGTTCTTACTACCGGAGGGCTAGAAGTCTCTACAATGAGCAGTTCTTC	CASSSYYRRARSLYNEQFF
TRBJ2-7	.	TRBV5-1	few	TGCGCCAGCAGCTTTCTGCAGGGGGGTTACGAGCAGTACTTC	CASSFLQGGYEQYF
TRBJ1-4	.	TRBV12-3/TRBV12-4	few	TGTGCCAGCAGTTCCCAGTCGGGGTCTAATGAAAAACTGTTTTTT	CASSSQSGSNEKLFF
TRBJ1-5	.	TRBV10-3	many	TGTGCCATCAGTGTTGGGGGGAAAGGCAATCAGCCCCAGCATTTT	CAISVGGKGNQPQHF
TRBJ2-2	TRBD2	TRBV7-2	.	TGTGCCAGCAGCCTAGGAGGCCCGGGCGGGAGATATGTTAGCACCGGGGAGCTGTTTTTT	CASSLGGPGGRYVSTGELFF
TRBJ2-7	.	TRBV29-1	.	TGCAGCGTTGAACTGAGGTGGGGGCACGAGCAGTACTTC	CSVELRWGHEQYF
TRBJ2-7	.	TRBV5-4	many	TGTGCCAGCAGCCCCTTTGGATCGAGGGTCTACGAGCAGTACTTC	CASSPFGSRVYEQYF
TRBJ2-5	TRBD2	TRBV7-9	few	TGTGCCAGCAGCCATACTAGCGGGAGGTCCCGGGAGACCCAGTACTTC	CASSHTSGRSRETQYF
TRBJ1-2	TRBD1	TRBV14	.	TGTGCCAGCAGCCAGAGGGGACAGGGGTTGCGCTACACCTTC	CASSQRGQGLRYTF
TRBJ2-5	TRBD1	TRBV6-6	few	TGTGCCAGCAGTAAACCCGGACAGGGTCGGGAGACCCAGTACTTC	CASSKPGQGRETQYF
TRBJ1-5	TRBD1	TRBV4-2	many	TGTGCCAGCAGCCAAGACCATCGGACAGGTAGCAATCAGCCCCAGCATTTT	CASSQDHRTGSNQPQHF
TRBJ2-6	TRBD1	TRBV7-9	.	TGTGCCAGCAGCTTAGACATGACAGGGGGATCTGGGGCCAACGTCCTGACTTTC	CASSLDMTGGSGANVLTF
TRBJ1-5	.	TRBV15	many	TGTGCCACCAGCAGAGAAGGTGGTCAGCCCCAGCATTTT	CATSREGGQPQHF
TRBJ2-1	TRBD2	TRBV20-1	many	TGCAGTGCTCCCCGACTAGCGGGGGGTTTCTACAATGAGCAGTTCTTC	CSAPRLAGGFYNEQFF
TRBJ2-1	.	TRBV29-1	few	TGCAGCGTTGTCGAGGGGTCCTTATACAATGAGCAGTTCTTC	CSVVEGSLYNEQFF
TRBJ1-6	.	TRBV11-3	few	TGTGCCAGCAGCTTACCCCGTGAAGGCGCAAATTCACCCCTCCACTTT	CASSLPREGANSPLHF
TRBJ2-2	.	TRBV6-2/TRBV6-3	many	TGTGCCAGCAGTTACTGGGATAACGCGAACACCGGGGAGCTGTTTTTT	CASSYWDNANTGELFF
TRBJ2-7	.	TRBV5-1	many	TGCGCCAGCAGCTTGGCCCCCTCCTACGAGCAGTACTTC	CASSLAPSYEQYF